Described below is a single T cell receptor (beta chain) sequence and its context. At one of its ends the junction is not consistent with the germline gene, which may arise from a read error. Per the original data handling: For nucleated cells, counts were estimated from reference gene primer amplification. Profiling relied on immunoSEQ multiplex PCR, and the TCRdb table lists in-frame clones only, not all of them. The V and J calls and clone size were taken over from that table, and D and trimming were inferred from the DNA. Of about 12,000 clones in the sample, approximately 70% were seen once. This specimen belongs to a study of blood T cell repertoires in COVID-19. Looking at the study overall: The samples span acute and convalescent COVID-19 from the United States, Italy and Spain. The analysed material was cDNA or gDNA that came from T cells, B-cell-depleted T cells, or PBMCs.

CDR1 and CDR2 (germline): SSHAT, FNYEAQ (reference sequence). The CDR3 loop spans 13 amino acids. The chain carries TRBV7-7 and TRBJ2-1; a weak D match, TRBD1 (6 bases). The material sequenced was peripheral blood. The TCR sequence derives from a human donor in a cohort sampled during active COVID-19. The chain's CDR3 is CASSFDRNNEQFF. CDR3 in DNA: TGTGCTAGCAGCTTTGACAGGAACAATGAGCAGTTCTTC.